Each of the 13 T cell receptor beta chains below was sequenced from the same sample in a study of radiotherapy plus CTLA-4 blockade in lung cancer. TCRdb keeps only in-frame clones here, not all; method: immunoSEQ multiplex PCR. The table shows 58,000 or so clones, with under 80% occurring only once. The specimen comprised peripheral blood, sampled from a patient treated with radiotherapy plus ipilimumab. These TCRs come from a human donor with non-small cell lung cancer who had a complete response to radiotherapy plus ipilimumab.

V usage is TRBV7-2 and J usage is TRBJ1-4; TRBD1 is a possible D gene (5 bases). The CDR3 has 15 amino acids. The germline V gene has CDR1 SGHTA and CDR2 FQGNSA. Trimming took off 1 base at V and 6 bases at J, with 12 bases between the two ends. This CDR3 reads CASSLVAGRDEKLFF. CDR3 DNA: TGTGCCAGCAGCTTAGTGGCGGGACGGGATGAAAAACTGTTTTTT. Full variable domain (rest looked up from reference TRBV7-2 and TRBJ1-4): GAGVSQSPSNKVTEKGKDVELRCDPISGHTALYWYRQSLGQGLEFLIYFQGNSAPDKSGLPSDRFSAERTGGSVSTLTIQRTQQEDSAVYLCASSLVAGRDEKLFFGSGTQLSVL.

The chain carries TRBV11-3 and TRBJ2-5; 14 positions agree with TRBD2. Germline V gene sequence: CDR1 SGHNT, CDR2 YENEEA. The CDR3 spans 15 residues. V trimming: 4 bases; J trimming: 3 bases; junction bases outside the gene matches: 1. CDR3 bases: TGTGCCAGCAGCTCGGGACTAGCGGGGGAAGAGACCCAGTACTTC. This codes for CASSSGLAGEETQYF.

This chain links TRBV11-2 with TRBJ2-1; 13 bases match TRBD2. The junction had 7 bases not matched to a gene; V was cut back by 5 bases and J by 0 bases. Germline-derived CDR1 and CDR2 are SGHAT and FQNNGV. This CDR3 is built from 18 residues. CDR3 protein: CASSRGLAGLSSYNEQFF. The CDR3 nucleotides read TGTGCCAGCAGCCGGGGACTAGCGGGACTAAGCTCCTACAATGAGCAGTTCTTC.

The chain couples TRBV9 to TRBJ2-3, with D maybe TRBD2 (5 bases). Between the trimmed V and J ends, which lost 0 bases and 5 bases, there was a span of 19 bases. This CDR3 contains 17 residues. CDR1 is SGDLS, CDR2 YYNGEE, per germline. The CDR3 sequence is CASSVGVAHFGVDTQYF. CDR3 nucleotide sequence: TGTGCCAGCAGCGTAGGGGTGGCCCACTTCGGGGTAGATACGCAGTATTTT.

V is TRBV2 and J is TRBJ1-2; D gene ambiguous. Germline V gene data show CDR1 as SNHLY and CDR2 as FYNNEI. Trimming pared 6 bases from V and 2 bases from J, leaving 7 bases between. The length of the CDR3 is 12 residues. The CDR3 sequence is CASRSSNYGYTF. DNA of the CDR3: TGTGCCAGCAGGAGTTCAAACTATGGCTACACCTTC.

CDR3 amino acids: CASSVGPAGGSYEQYF. For the CDR3, the DNA is TGTGCCAGCAGCGTAGGCCCAGCGGGGGGCTCCTACGAGCAGTACTTC. The chain combines TRBV9 with TRBJ2-7; 9 bases are shared with TRBD2. Germline V lookup: CDR1 SGDLS, CDR2 YYNGEE. V gave up 0 bases and J gave up 0 bases; unmatched junction bases: 4. CDR3 length equals 16 residues.

V and J are TRBV9 and TRBJ1-2; D unclear. CDR3 length equals 15 residues. From germline, CDR1 is SGDLS and CDR2 YYNGEE. V was pared by 0 bases and J by 8 bases, with 17 bases between. In DNA, the CDR3 is TGTGCCAGCAGCGTAGACGCGACTACCCTAGACGGCTACACCTTC. Protein product: CASSVDATTLDGYTF.

About this clone: Because the CDR3's place on the DNA is in doubt, the DNA is left out and the CDR3 is given as listed by TCRdb. V gene TRBV19 combines with J gene TRBJ1-2; the D call in the table, TRBD1, was not verified against the DNA. CDR1 is LNHDA, CDR2 SQIVND, per germline (reference sequence). The CDR3 numbers 15 amino acids, ends counted. Here the CDR3 reads CASSMNGQDFRGYTF.

The rearrangement links TRBV18 to TRBJ1-1, with D possibly matching TRBD1 (6 bases). The germline CDR1 and CDR2 sequences are KGHSH and LQKENI. CDR3 length: 15 residues. V lost 6 bases to trimming and J lost 4 bases, with 18 bases between them. The CDR3 sequence: CASSLTRGEGTEAFF. The CDR3 region has the DNA TGTGCCAGCTCGCTTACAAGGGGGGAGGGCACTGAAGCTTTCTTT.

This clone was found a few times. V and J are TRBV5-5 and TRBJ2-3; 7 bases agree with TRBD2. The V gene end was trimmed by 0 bases and the J gene end by 1 base; junction bases not matched to a gene: 2. The CDR3 is 15 residues long. Germline CDR1 and CDR2: SGHKS and YYEKEE (reference sequence). The CDR3, as DNA: TGTGCCAGCAGCTTGGCTGGGGGGGGCACAGATACGCAGTATTTT. Its translation is CASSLAGGGTDTQYF.

This CDR3 reads CASSEWAEQFF. The CDR3 region has the DNA TGTGCCAGCAGTGAATGGGCTGAGCAGTTCTTC. This chain links TRBV2 with TRBJ2-1; D unresolved. The germline V and J ends were trimmed by 2 bases and 9 bases, with 5 bases remaining between them. In germline, CDR1 is SNHLY, CDR2 FYNNEI. There are 11 residues in the CDR3.

CDR3 nucleotides: TGTGCCAGCTCGCTACAGGGGGGTCGGGACACTGAAGCTTTCTTT. As protein: CASSLQGGRDTEAFF. The rearrangement joins TRBV18 to TRBJ1-1; 8 nucleotides agree with TRBD1. Looked up from germline, CDR1 is KGHSH and CDR2 is LQKENI. V lost 6 bases, J lost 3 bases, and 9 bases stayed unmatched. The CDR3 is 15 residues long.

The V gene is TRBV7-9, the J gene TRBJ2-1; 7 nucleotides align to TRBD1. The trim removed 6 bases at V and 0 bases at J, leaving 11 bases unmatched. Germline-derived CDR1 and CDR2 are SEHNR and FQNEAQ (reference sequence). The CDR3 is made up of 17 amino acids. This CDR3 is CASRPGYRGFSYNEQFF. The CDR3 nucleotides read TGTGCCAGCAGACCTGGGTACAGGGGATTCTCCTACAATGAGCAGTTCTTC.